This record covers a single T cell receptor (beta chain). Its recognized antigen is unknown. Given the absence of the conserved phenylalanine or tryptophan at the CDR3 end, a read error is likely. This entry is derived from a study of vaccination and CD4 T cells after COVID-19 (dated by TCRdb to 2022 to 2024). Context from the whole study: Every convalescent patient had a positive nasal swab PCR test for SARS-CoV-2, with mild disease in 8 to 10 patients and severe disease in one. The convalescent cohort included six males and four females, with two Hispanic individuals, seven Caucasians, two Asians and one multiracial person. Each participant got two doses of either the Pfizer-BioNTech BNT162b2 vaccine (n=8) or the Moderna mRNA-1273 vaccine (n=2). Post-COVID blood samples from convalescent patients were collected a median of 101 days after diagnosis, with a range of roughly 35 to 180 days. The time from the second vaccine dose to post-vaccine blood sampling had a median of around 72 days and ranged from about 13 to 250 days. For stimulating the cultures, overlapping spike peptide pools were used, derived from SARS-CoV-2 as well as from the common cold coronaviruses HCoV-NL63, HCoV-OC43 and HCoV-229E. In control cultures, a CEFX viral epitope pool was used as positive control, an HIV-1 Nef peptide pool was used as negative control, or no peptide was added. In 10 COVID-19 convalescent patients and 4 infection-naive healthy vaccine recipients, the spike-specific CD4+ TCR repertoire before mRNA vaccination was compared with the repertoire after mRNA vaccination.

At the junction V is shortened by 0 bases and J by 6 bases; bases outside the gene matches: 9. The CDR3 is 16 residues long, ends included. This entry keeps only the CDR3 DNA: 48 bases, framed from base 1. In the germline V gene (reference sequence), CDR1 corresponds to DFQATT and CDR2 to SNEGSKA. Paper-wide results and their limitations: Nearly all vaccine-specific clones in convalescent patients (304 of 307) were mono-reactive for SARS-CoV-2 spike rather than cross-reactive with common cold coronaviruses. Among the post-vaccine SARS-CoV-2-reactive clones in convalescent patients, a median 86.3% showed up only after vaccination, which suggests vaccine-specific priming. The median count of SARS-CoV-2-reactive clonotypes went up from 20 to 25 after infection to 38 after vaccination, although the change was not significant. Only a relatively small number of convalescent patients were included in the study, and early timepoints following natural infection were not analyzed.

Libraries were prepared through PCR. DNA from cultured CD4+ T cells underwent TCR sequencing with the Oncomine TCR Beta short-read assay at the Johns Hopkins FTIC core. The QIAamp micro DNA kit was used to extract genomic DNA from the cultured CD4+ T cells. The Oncomine TCR Beta libraries from cultured CD4+ T cells were pooled using unique dual indexes and then sequenced on an Illumina iSeq 100. In the original analysis: Non-productive sequences were removed, and CDR3s that did not start with C, did not end with F or W, or were shorter than 7 amino acids were discarded. The MANAFEST web application identified antigen-specific clonotypes by comparing peptide-stimulated wells against reference wells and other culture wells. To be called positive, a clone needed an FDR below 0.05, an odds ratio above 5, and a productive frequency above 0.1% in at least two of three replicate wells. Clonotypes that were significantly expanded in both SARS-CoV-2 spike wells and at least one common cold coronavirus spike condition were defined as cross-reactive. Levenshtein distances (stringdist) and unrooted phylogenetic trees (ape) in R version 3.6.1 were used to assess CDR3 homology. TCRdb ran its own pipeline on the public reads, namely fastp trimming at Q25 and MiXCR clone calling, and kept in-frame beta chains. Rows are unified per CDR3 protein, each entry keeping the most common DNA and genes. The V and J calls here are based on TCRdb, not the publication. This sample lists around 10,000 distinct CDR3 sequences; 43% were detected once. 21% of the sample comes from the top ten.

The treatment or condition label corresponds to: roughly nine-day PBMC culture with coronavirus spike peptide pools or control peptides (ViraFEST assay). To expand antigen-specific T cells with peptide pools and then pick out the expanded clonotypes through TCR sequencing, the study relied on the ViraFEST assay. The positive SARS-CoV-2 PCR tests of the convalescent patients were dated from March to December 2020, before the Alpha, Beta and Delta variants emerged in the United States. Each well held millions of PBMCs cultured in IMDM containing roughly 5% human AB serum and approximately 9.8 IU/ml IL-2, with 8.5 to 10 ug/ml peptide pools added. On days 3 and 7, half of the culture medium was replaced with fresh IL-2-containing medium. CD4+ T cells were isolated after roughly eleven days of culture through negative selection using the EasySep CD4+ T cell isolation kit. Ficoll-Paque Plus gradient centrifugation was used to isolate PBMCs from whole blood, and the isolated PBMCs were then either used fresh or cryopreserved at -140C. In general, triplicate wells were set up for every culture condition.

Sequenced sample: CD4+ T cells from blood, cultured in vitro. The origin of this receptor is a human donor who had recovered from COVID-19. Recombination joined TRBV20-1 with TRBJ1-2; 11 junctional bases match TRBD1. Here is the DNA: TGCAGTGCTAGAGAGGAACTTGGACAGGGGGCCCATGGCTACACCTCC. This yields the protein CSAREELGQGAHGYTS.